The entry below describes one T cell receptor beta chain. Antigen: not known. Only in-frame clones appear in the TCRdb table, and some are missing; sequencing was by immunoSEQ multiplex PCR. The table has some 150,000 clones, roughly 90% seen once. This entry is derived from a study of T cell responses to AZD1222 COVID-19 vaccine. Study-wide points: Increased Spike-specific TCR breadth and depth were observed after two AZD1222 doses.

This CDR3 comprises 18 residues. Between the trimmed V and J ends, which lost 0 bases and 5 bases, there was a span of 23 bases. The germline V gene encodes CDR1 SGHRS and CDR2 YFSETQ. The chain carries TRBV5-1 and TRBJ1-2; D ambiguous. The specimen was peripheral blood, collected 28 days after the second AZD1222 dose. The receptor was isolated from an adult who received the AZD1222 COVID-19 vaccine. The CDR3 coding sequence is TGCGCCAGCAGCTTGGCCGAGACTGCCCACCGTGATCATTATGGCTACACCTTC. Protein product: CASSLAETAHRDHYGYTF.